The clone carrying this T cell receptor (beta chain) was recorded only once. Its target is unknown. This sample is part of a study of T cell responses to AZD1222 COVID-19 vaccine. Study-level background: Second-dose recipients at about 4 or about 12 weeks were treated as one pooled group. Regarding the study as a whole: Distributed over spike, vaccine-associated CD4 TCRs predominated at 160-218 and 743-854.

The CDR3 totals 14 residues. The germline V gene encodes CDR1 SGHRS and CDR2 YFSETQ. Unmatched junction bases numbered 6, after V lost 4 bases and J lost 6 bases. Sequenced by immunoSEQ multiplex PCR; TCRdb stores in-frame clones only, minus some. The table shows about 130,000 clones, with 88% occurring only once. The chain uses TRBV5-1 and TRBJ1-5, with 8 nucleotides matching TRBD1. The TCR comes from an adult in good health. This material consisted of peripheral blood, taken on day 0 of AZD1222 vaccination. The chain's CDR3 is CASSLQQGGQPQHF. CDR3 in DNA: TGCGCCAGCAGCCTACAACAGGGGGGTCAGCCCCAGCATTTT.